This TCR beta chain is from a study of cytomegalovirus exposure and HLA in healthy donors. Unmatched junction bases numbered 5, after V lost 4 bases and J lost 7 bases. The germline gives CDR1 SGHTA, CDR2 FQGTGA. The CDR3 length is 13 residues. It was with 60 Vbeta and 13 Jbeta primers that the PCR ran. Sequencing used immunoSEQ multiplex PCR; TCRdb keeps in-frame clones, though not all of them. The data contain about 72,000 clones, roughly 77% of them singletons. The V call is TRBV7-3, the J call TRBJ1-2; 8 bases match TRBD1. Material: PBMCs. This TCR derives from a human donor in good health. The DNA for the CDR3 is TGTGCCAGCAGCTCGACAGGGGACGGTGGCTACACCTTC. Amino acids: CASSSTGDGGYTF.